The text below deals with one T cell receptor (beta chain). TCRdb's table, derived via immunoSEQ multiplex PCR, lists solely in-frame clones and lacks some. This table holds over a million clones, roughly 80% found once. These data are taken from a study of shared clonotypes between healthy human individuals. Germline V gene data show CDR1 as SGHRS and CDR2 as YFSETQ. This CDR3 comprises 15 residues. V lost 4 bases, J lost 3 bases, and 17 bases lay in between. The chain recombines TRBV5-1 with TRBJ2-7; D may correspond to TRBD1 or TRBD2 (5 bases each). This TCR was sampled from a young man in good health. Sequenced input: memory CD4+ T cells sorted from blood. The subset here: CD45RA-negative fraction. The CDR3 spells CASSQGGDGRYEQYF. CDR3 bases: TGCGCCAGCAGCCAGGGTGGGGACGGTCGCTACGAGCAGTACTTC.